A single sample gave rise to the 11 T cell receptor beta chains below, sequenced in a study of type 1 regulatory T cells. These receptors have no identified antigens. TCRdb used MiXCR to reprocess the reads, holding one entry per CDR3 protein. The sample yields just over 3,000 distinct CDR3 sequences, around 8% seen once. The sequenced sample was cultured T cells, either the whole culture or a sorted T cell fraction (not recorded which). The source is a human donor in good health.

Sample share makes this clonotype medium-sized. The chain is built from TRBV5-1 and TRBJ1-2, with a weak D call TRBD1 (5 bases). The CDR3 covers 14 residues. Trimming removed 5 bases from V and 4 bases from J, with 15 bases in between. CDR1 is SGHRS and CDR2 is YFSETQ in the germline V gene. CDR3 sequence: CASSHPGTIYGYTF. DNA of the CDR3: TGCGCCAGCAGTCACCCCGGGACTATCTATGGCTACACCTTC. Combining the CDR3 with reference TRBV5-1 and TRBJ1-2 gives the whole variable domain KAGVTQTPRYLIKTRGQQVTLSCSPISGHRSVSWYQQTPGQGLQFLFEYFSETQRNKGNFPGRFSGRQFSNSRSEMNVSTLELGDSALYLCASSHPGTIYGYTFGSGTRLTVV.

V and J are TRBV2 and TRBJ2-5; 7 positions match TRBD2. In germline, CDR1 is SNHLY, CDR2 FYNNEI. The junction had 22 bases not matched to a gene; V was cut back by 8 bases and J by 7 bases. The CDR3 covers 17 residues. CDR3 nucleotide sequence: TGTGCCAGCGGGCCACCGAGTGGTATGGCGGGAGTAGGGACCCAGTACTTC. Protein sequence: CASGPPSGMAGVGTQYF.

By its share, this clonotype is medium-sized. This chain joins TRBV5-1 and TRBJ2-1; D remains ambiguous. This CDR3 contains 14 residues. From germline, CDR1 is SGHRS and CDR2 YFSETQ. Trimming shortened V by 0 bases and J by 3 bases, and 7 bases separated the two germline ends. The CDR3 loop reads CASSLGLDYNEQFF. The CDR3 DNA reads TGCGCCAGCAGCTTGGGACTTGACTACAATGAGCAGTTCTTC.

This clonotype is judged medium-sized. This chain links TRBV6-1 with TRBJ1-1; D is unresolved. Trimming left V 6 bases short and J 4 bases short, with 6 bases between. The CDR3 is 11 residues long. From germline, CDR1 is MNHNS and CDR2 SASEGT. The DNA of the CDR3 is TGTGCCAGCAGCCGACTCACTGAAGCTTTCTTT. It yields the protein CASSRLTEAFF.

Within the sample, this clonotype is medium-sized. V is TRBV24-1 and J is TRBJ2-6, with D unclear. The CDR3 consists of 15 residues. Trimming pared 6 bases from V and 1 base from J, leaving 9 bases between. Germline-derived CDR1 and CDR2 are KGHDR and SFDVKD. This CDR3 is CATSMSGSGANVLTF. The CDR3 region has the DNA TGTGCCACCAGTATGTCAGGTTCTGGGGCCAACGTCCTGACTTTC.

Judged by abundance, this clonotype is medium-sized. This chain uses TRBV20-1 with TRBJ2-3; D ambiguous. The V gene's germline CDR1 is DFQATT and CDR2 SNEGSKA (reference sequence). Trimming stripped 6 bases from V and 0 bases from J, with 7 bases between. The CDR3 totals 12 residues. The CDR3 spells CSAPTSTDTQYF. The CDR3 bases are TGCAGTGCGCCAACTAGCACAGATACGCAGTATTTT.

This clonotype is classed as medium-sized. V and J are TRBV11-2 and TRBJ2-7, with D possibly TRBD2 on 6 matching bases. V was trimmed by 1 base and J by 1 base, leaving 11 bases between them. This CDR3 contains 15 residues. Germline assignment: CDR1 SGHAT and CDR2 FQNNGV. The CDR3 nucleotides are TGTGCCAGCAGCTTAGCGGGAGTGGGGTCCTACGAGCAGTACTTC. The encoded protein is CASSLAGVGSYEQYF. Together with reference TRBV11-2 and TRBJ2-7, the CDR3 gives the full variable domain: EAGVAQSPRYKIIEKRQSVAFWCNPISGHATLYWYQQILGQGPKLLIQFQNNGVVDDSQLPKDRFSAERLKGVDSTLKIQPAKLEDSAVYLCASSLAGVGSYEQYFGPGTRLTVT.

In this sample, this clonotype turned up many times. The chain recombines TRBV7-8 with TRBJ1-5, with D hard to call. Germline V gene lookup returns CDR1 SGHVS and CDR2 FQNEAQ. Trimming pared 5 bases from V and 7 bases from J, leaving 18 bases between. The CDR3 totals 15 residues. The CDR3 bases are TGTGCCAGCAGCCCGGGTCGGGGTACCGGACAGCCCCAGCATTTT. Encoded protein: CASSPGRGTGQPQHF.

This clonotype is labeled medium-sized. The CDR3 loop reads CASSLGGTAQKIGEAFF. DNA for the CDR3: TGTGCCAGCAGCTTGGGAGGGACAGCTCAGAAGATAGGTGAAGCTTTCTTT. This chain uses TRBV7-9 with TRBJ1-1; 7 bases line up with TRBD1. The CDR3 length is 17 residues. Per germline, CDR1 SEHNR and CDR2 FQNEAQ (reference sequence). Trimming took 3 bases from V and 7 from J; bases not matched to a gene: 17.

By sample share, this clonotype is medium-sized. The chain links TRBV7-2 to TRBJ2-1, with D unresolved. Germline V lookup: CDR1 SGHTA, CDR2 FQGNSA. CDR3 size: 14 residues. Trimming cost V 1 base and J 6 bases, with 10 bases left between them. The CDR3 coding sequence is TGTGCCAGCAGCTTAGTGTGGCCGCGCAATGAGCAGTTCTTC. Its protein product is CASSLVWPRNEQFF.

This clonotype is labeled large. The gene calls are TRBV28 and TRBJ2-1; 9 bases agree with TRBD2. Germline V lookup: CDR1 MDHEN, CDR2 SYDVKM. The CDR3 totals 16 residues. Losses at the gene ends were 5 bases for V and 6 bases for J; bases not matched to a gene: 11. CDR3 sequence: CASSPGLAFNANEQFF. The CDR3 DNA reads as TGTGCCAGCAGTCCGGGACTAGCTTTCAACGCCAATGAGCAGTTCTTC. The whole variable domain, filled in from reference TRBV28 and TRBJ2-1, reads DVKVTQSSRYLVKRTGEKVFLECVQDMDHENMFWYRQDPGLGLRLIYFSYDVKMKEKGDIPEGYSVSREKKERFSLILESASTNQTSMYLCASSPGLAFNANEQFFGPGTRLTVL.